What follows is one T cell receptor (beta chain) and its context. The antigen is undetermined. Profiled with immunoSEQ multiplex PCR; TCRdb holds only in-frame clones, not every one. The sample consists of fewer than 150,000 clones, around nine tenths of them appearing once. The sample originates from a study of cytomegalovirus exposure and HLA in healthy donors. V shed 4 bases and J shed 12 bases, with 14 bases lying between them. Germline assignment: CDR1 SGDLS and CDR2 YYNGEE. The CDR3 has 12 amino acids. Findings of the study overall: The listing of some 170 TCR beta chains classed them as cytomegalovirus-associated.

The rearrangement links TRBV9 to TRBJ2-1; no firm D call. The sequence was collected from a man aged 18 to 30 in good health and CMV-seropositive. Sequenced sample: PBMCs. This CDR3 reads CASSPLVGGQFF. As DNA, the CDR3 is TGTGCCAGCAGCCCCCTGGTCGGTGGGCAGTTCTTC.